The 30 T cell receptor beta chains reported below all come from one sample, sequenced in a study of T cells in Graves' hyperthyroidism and ophthalmopathy. Template material for amplifying TCR beta CDR3 regions consisted of RNA transcripts. The HTBI primer set served for first-round RT-PCR of the TCR CDR3. TCRdb re-called the multiplex PCR reads with MiXCR, one entry per CDR3 protein. Of around 600,000 distinct CDR3 sequences in the sample, 12% to 15% were seen once. The material sequenced was blood. The receptors come from a woman aged 18-35 years with Graves' ophthalmopathy.

This clonotype has at least ten counts. This chain connects TRBV5-6 to TRBJ2-7; TRBD2 aligns across 7 bases. There are 15 residues in the CDR3. Germline CDR1 is SGHDT and CDR2 is YYEEEE. V dropped 4 bases and J dropped 0; count of bases not matched to a gene: 7. The CDR3 coding sequence is TGTGCCAGCAGCCGCTTGGGCGGGGGCTCCTACGAGCAGTACTTC. Protein product: CASSRLGGGSYEQYF.

This clonotype was recorded many times. The gene calls are TRBV6-1 and TRBJ2-7; D remains unclear. Germline-derived CDR1 and CDR2 are MNHNS and SASEGT. V shed 2 bases and J shed 4 bases, with 6 bases lying between them. The CDR3 has 12 residues. The CDR3 protein is CASSEHSYEQYF. The CDR3 DNA sequence: TGTGCCAGCAGTGAACACTCTTACGAGCAGTACTTC.

This clonotype was counted between two and nine times. The DNA for the CDR3 is TGTGCCAGCAGCGTAGAACCCTCAGGGGGCGCCGGAACCCAGTACTTC. Amino acids: CASSVEPSGGAGTQYF. The chain employs TRBV9 and TRBJ2-5; 8 bases are shared with TRBD1. V gave up 0 bases and J gave up 8 bases; unmatched junction bases: 12. The CDR3 extends over 16 amino acids. Germline values: CDR1 SGDLS, CDR2 YYNGEE.

At least ten counts were recorded for this clonotype. The CDR3 reads CASSGPGGGQETQYF. Written as DNA, the CDR3 is TGTGCCAGCAGTGGACCGGGGGGGGGCCAAGAGACCCAGTACTTC. This chain links TRBV28 with TRBJ2-5; 8 positions agree with TRBD2. The J segment lost 1 base and the V segment lost 5 bases, leaving 6 bases of the junction unmatched. The CDR3 loop spans 15 amino acids. The germline V gene encodes CDR1 MDHEN and CDR2 SYDVKM.

In this sample, this clonotype turned up a few times. The chain uses TRBV25-1 and TRBJ2-5; 12 positions agree with TRBD1. CDR1 and CDR2 from the germline V gene are MGHDK and SYGVNS. V lost 4 bases and J lost 3; bases outside the gene matches: 6. The CDR3 consists of 16 residues. CDR3 DNA: TGTGCCAGCAGTGGACCGGGACAGGGGGCAGAAGAGACCCAGTACTTC. This codes for CASSGPGQGAEETQYF.

This clonotype has ten or more counts. The rearrangement links TRBV6-5 to TRBJ2-1, with 12 bases matching TRBD2. The CDR3 contains 18 residues. Germline lookup yields CDR1 MNHEY and CDR2 SVGAGI. The trim removed 0 bases at V and 5 bases at J, leaving 8 bases unmatched. The CDR3 DNA is TGTGCCAGCAGTTACTCGATTGGTCTAGCGGGAGGGCACAATGAGCAGTTCTTC. Encoded protein: CASSYSIGLAGGHNEQFF.

This clonotype has ten or more counts. The J gene is TRBJ2-3, the V gene TRBV5-1; 7 bases match TRBD1. CDR3 size: 17 residues. CDR1 is SGHRS, CDR2 YFSETQ, per germline. Unmatched junction bases numbered 18, after V lost 3 bases and J lost 8 bases. The chain's CDR3 is CASSSPSRDSSSLTQYF. CDR3 nucleotides: TGCGCCAGCAGCTCTCCTTCCCGGGACAGCTCCTCTCTTACGCAGTATTTT.

The V gene is TRBV12-3 or TRBV12-4, the J gene TRBJ2-6; tentatively, D is TRBD2 (5 bases). The CDR3 covers 16 residues. The V gene lost 5 bases and the J gene lost 0 bases, with 11 bases spanning the gap. The CDR3, as DNA: TGTGCCAGCAGTCTCCGACGGGGCTCTGGGGCCAACGTCCTGACTTTC. Residues: CASSLRRGSGANVLTF.

This chain uses TRBV5-1 with TRBJ1-4; possible D gene TRBD1, 5 bases. CDR3 length: 13 residues. V lost 4 bases and J lost 7, with 11 bases in between. Germline loops: CDR1 SGHRS, CDR2 YFSETQ. CDR3 residues: CASSNQGSEKLFF. In DNA form, the CDR3 reads TGCGCCAGCAGCAACCAGGGTTCTGAAAAACTGTTTTTT. Combining the CDR3 with reference TRBV5-1 and TRBJ1-4 gives the whole variable domain KAGVTQTPRYLIKTRGQQVTLSCSPISGHRSVSWYQQTPGQGLQFLFEYFSETQRNKGNFPGRFSGRQFSNSRSEMNVSTLELGDSALYLCASSNQGSEKLFFGSGTQLSVL.

CDR3: CASSREGERNQPQHF. The CDR3 coding sequence is TGTGCCAGTAGTCGGGAGGGGGAAAGGAATCAGCCCCAGCATTTT. The V gene is TRBV19, the J gene TRBJ1-5, with a weak D call TRBD1 (6 bases). The V gene lost 5 bases and the J gene lost 4 bases, with 15 bases spanning the gap. The CDR3 loop spans 15 amino acids. Germline CDR1 and CDR2: LNHDA and SQIVND (reference sequence). The full variable domain, completed using reference TRBV19 and TRBJ1-5, is DGGITQSPKYLFRKEGQNVTLSCEQNLNHDAMYWYRQDPGQGLRLIYYSQIVNDFQKGDIAEGYSVSREKKESFPLTVTSAQKNPTAFYLCASSREGERNQPQHFGDGTRLSIL.

The table lists this clonotype with a few counts. The chain is built from TRBV7-9 and TRBJ1-3, with no clear D. Germline values: CDR1 SEHNR, CDR2 FQNEAQ (reference sequence). This CDR3 is 15 amino acids long. V lost 5 bases and J 0 bases, leaving 11 bases between the germline ends. The CDR3 protein is CASSLRRTSGNTIYF. DNA of the CDR3: TGTGCCAGCAGCCTCCGACGGACCTCTGGAAACACCATATATTTT. Together with reference TRBV7-9 and TRBJ1-3, the CDR3 gives the full variable domain: DTGVSQNPRHKITKRGQNVTFRCDPISEHNRLYWYRQTLGQGPEFLTYFQNEAQLEKSRLLSDRFSAERPKGSFSTLEIQRTEQGDSAMYLCASSLRRTSGNTIYFGEGSWLTVV.

This clonotype has more than one count but fewer than ten. The genes are TRBV6-6 and TRBJ2-1; tentative D call: TRBD2 (7 bases). The CDR3 is 16 amino acids. The V gene's germline CDR1 is MNHNY and CDR2 SVGAGI (reference sequence). V was pared by 0 bases and J by 5 bases, with 14 bases between. The CDR3 region has the DNA TGTGCCAGCAGTTACTCGGGGGGGGGCGAGAACAATGAGCAGTTCTTC. Translating gives CASSYSGGGENNEQFF.

The sample holds a few counts of this clonotype. This chain links TRBV5-1 with TRBJ2-3, with D unclear. V dropped 7 bases and J dropped 0 bases, with 15 bases sitting between them. CDR1 SGHRS and CDR2 YFSETQ come from the germline V gene. The CDR3 spans 15 residues. The CDR3 sequence is CASGSSSSSTDTQYF. The CDR3 DNA reads TGCGCCAGCGGTAGTAGCAGCTCTAGCACAGATACGCAGTATTTT.

This clonotype was detected many times. V is TRBV20-1 and J is TRBJ2-1; D is possibly TRBD1 or TRBD2 (5 bases each). The V gene's germline CDR1 is DFQATT and CDR2 SNEGSKA (reference sequence). Trimming removed 6 bases from V and 8 bases from J, with 17 bases in between. This CDR3 comprises 13 residues. The CDR3 loop reads CSAPGTGADEQFF. For the CDR3, the DNA is TGCAGTGCCCCCGGGACCGGGGCGGATGAGCAGTTCTTC.

The J gene is TRBJ1-5, the V gene TRBV28; D is possibly TRBD1 (6 bases). Germline V gives CDR1 MDHEN, CDR2 SYDVKM. This CDR3 spans 16 amino acids. Between the trimmed V and J ends, which lost 8 bases and 1 base, there was a span of 18 bases. As DNA, the CDR3 is TGTGCCAGCCAAGGGGGGGGGGGGGGAAGCAATCAGCCCCAGCATTTT. Residues: CASQGGGGGSNQPQHF.

This clonotype was seen many times. The chain is built from TRBV19 and TRBJ2-3; TRBD1 or TRBD2 may be the D gene (5 bases each). This CDR3 contains 14 residues. CDR1 is LNHDA and CDR2 is SQIVND in the germline V gene (reference sequence). V was clipped by 5 bases and J by 1 base, with 10 bases between them. This CDR3 is CASSARDRTDTQYF. The CDR3 coding sequence is TGTGCCAGTAGTGCCCGGGACCGCACAGATACGCAGTATTTT.

This clonotype was picked up many times. This chain connects TRBV27 to TRBJ2-7; D remains ambiguous. V shed 4 bases and J shed 0 bases, with 16 bases lying between them. The CDR3 has 16 residues. Germline assignment: CDR1 MNHEY and CDR2 SMNVEV (reference sequence). In DNA, the CDR3 is TGTGCCAGCAGTTATGGCAGTATCCCAAACTCCTACGAGCAGTACTTC. Its translation: CASSYGSIPNSYEQYF.

CDR3 DNA sequence: TGCAGCGTACGGGGGAGTGAGCCCCACACAGATACGCAGTATTTT. Encoded protein: CSVRGSEPHTDTQYF. The V and J genes are TRBV29-1 and TRBJ2-3, with D maybe TRBD2 (6 bases). The CDR3 sequence is 15 residues long. The germline gives CDR1 SQVTM, CDR2 ANQGSEA. Trimming removed 6 bases at V and 2 bases at J, with 18 bases between.

The genes are TRBV19 and TRBJ2-1; 12 bases align to TRBD2. The CDR3 has 15 residues. The V gene's germline CDR1 is LNHDA and CDR2 SQIVND (reference sequence). The ends lost 4 bases at V and 5 bases at J; junction bases unmatched: 3. The CDR3 protein is CASSTLAGGNNEQFF. DNA of the CDR3: TGTGCCAGTAGTACACTAGCGGGAGGTAACAATGAGCAGTTCTTC.

This clonotype was counted at least ten times. CDR3 sequence: CASSQGSGFPEAFF. CDR3 sequence (DNA): TGTGCCAGCAGCCAAGGTTCGGGGTTCCCTGAAGCTTTCTTT. This chain links TRBV3-1 with TRBJ1-1; D remains unclear. Germline CDR1 LGHDT, CDR2 YNNKEL (reference sequence). V dropped 1 base and J dropped 6 bases, with 12 bases sitting between them. The CDR3 sequence is 14 residues long. The entire variable domain, with the rest obtained from reference TRBV3-1 and TRBJ1-1, is as follows: DTAVSQTPKYLVTQMGNDKSIKCEQNLGHDTMYWYKQDSKKFLKIMFSYNNKELIINETVPNRFSPKSPDKAHLNLHINSLELGDSAVYFCASSQGSGFPEAFFGQGTRLTVV.

The genes are TRBV14 and TRBJ2-1; D not resolved. The CDR3 spans 16 residues. Trimming removed 4 bases at V and 5 bases at J, with 18 bases between. CDR1 is SGHDN, CDR2 FVKESK, per germline. The CDR3 region is CASSRTGPTPDNEQFF. CDR3 in DNA: TGTGCCAGCAGCCGAACGGGTCCCACACCGGACAATGAGCAGTTCTTC.

This clonotype showed up just a few times. The V gene is TRBV5-1, the J gene TRBJ2-1; 11 nucleotides agree with TRBD2. Germline CDR1 and CDR2: SGHRS and YFSETQ. CDR3 size: 15 residues. Trimming cost V 2 bases and J 2 bases; bases outside gene matches: 0. CDR3 in DNA: TGCGCCAGCAGCTTTAGCGGGAGGGCCTACAATGAGCAGTTCTTC. It specifies CASSFSGRAYNEQFF.

This clonotype has a count of ten or more. CDR3 protein: CASSVKGQLSYNEQFF. CDR3 nucleotide sequence: TGTGCCAGCAGTGTGAAAGGGCAACTCTCCTACAATGAGCAGTTCTTC. The V gene is TRBV2, the J gene TRBJ2-1; the D is unclear. The CDR3 has 16 residues. V gave up 4 bases and J gave up 0 bases, with 13 bases separating them. Per the germline V gene, CDR1 is SNHLY and CDR2 is FYNNEI.

Ten or more counts support this clonotype. The V and J genes are TRBV18 and TRBJ1-6; 7 bases fit TRBD1. CDR1 is KGHSH, CDR2 LQKENI, per germline. The J segment lost 9 bases and the V segment lost 2 bases, leaving 4 bases of the junction unmatched. The CDR3 length is 14 residues. The CDR3 region is CASSPTGEASPLHF. The CDR3 DNA reads as TGTGCCAGCTCACCAACAGGGGAGGCTTCACCCCTCCACTTT.

This clonotype was seen only once. The V and J genes are TRBV19 and TRBJ2-1; TRBD1 might be the D (5 bases). This CDR3 is 13 amino acids long. In germline, CDR1 is LNHDA, CDR2 SQIVND (reference sequence). Trimming took off 5 bases at V and 4 bases at J, with 9 bases between the two ends. CDR3 nucleotide sequence: TGTGCCAGTAGTGAACAGGTTTACAATGAGCAGTTCTTC. Its translation is CASSEQVYNEQFF.

This clonotype came up a few times. This chain uses TRBV3-1 with TRBJ1-2, with D unresolved. CDR3 length equals 17 residues. From germline, CDR1 is LGHDT and CDR2 YNNKEL (reference sequence). Trimming cost V 0 bases and J 3 bases, with 17 bases left between them. CDR3 region: CASSQDSALPAYYGYTF. The DNA of the CDR3 is TGTGCCAGCAGCCAAGATTCAGCTCTTCCGGCGTACTATGGCTACACCTTC.

With regard to this clonotype: One junction end disagrees with the germline gene, perhaps due to a read error. The CDR3 region is CAGSYGREPPDTQYF. CDR3 nucleotide sequence: TGTGCCGGCAGTTACGGGCGGGAGCCGCCAGATACGCAGTATTTT. The chain has TRBV2 and TRBJ2-3, with 7 bases that match TRBD2. Per the germline V gene, CDR1 is SNHLY and CDR2 is FYNNEI. The CDR3 totals 15 residues. The complete variable domain, with remaining parts taken from reference TRBV2 and TRBJ2-3, reads EPEVTQTPSHQVTQMGQEVILRCVPISNHLYFYWYRQILGQKVEFLVSFYNNEISEKSEIFDDQFSVERPDGSNFTLKIRSTKLEDSAMYFCAGSYGREPPDTQYFGPGTRLTVL.

This clonotype was recorded many times. The genes are TRBV7-2 and TRBJ1-1; D gene ambiguous. The CDR3 contains 16 residues. Germline V gene lookup returns CDR1 SGHTA and CDR2 FQGNSA. V lost 5 bases to trimming and J lost 0 bases, with 16 bases between them. The CDR3 loop is CASSPGIRPMNTEAFF. CDR3 nucleotide sequence: TGTGCCAGCAGCCCTGGGATCAGGCCCATGAACACTGAAGCTTTCTTT.

This clonotype occurred a few times. In nucleotides, the CDR3 is TGTGCCAGCAGCTCTCCAGGGGGTGCGAACACTGAAGCTTTCTTT. It is translated as CASSSPGGANTEAFF. The chain combines TRBV9 with TRBJ1-1; 7 nucleotides line up with TRBD1. Germline V gene data show CDR1 as SGDLS and CDR2 as YYNGEE. The CDR3 is made up of 15 amino acids. The trim removed 4 bases at V and 1 base at J, leaving 7 bases unmatched.

This clonotype came up many times. The V call is TRBV27, the J call TRBJ1-4; 9 bases align to TRBD1. The CDR3 spans 19 residues. CDR1 is MNHEY, CDR2 SMNVEV, per germline (reference sequence). With 5 bases clipped from V and 0 bases from J, the junction kept 13 bases outside the gene matches. CDR3 in DNA: TGTGCCAGCAGTACCCTAACATGGGGACAGGGTACAACTAATGAAAAACTGTTTTTT. Protein product: CASSTLTWGQGTTNEKLFF.